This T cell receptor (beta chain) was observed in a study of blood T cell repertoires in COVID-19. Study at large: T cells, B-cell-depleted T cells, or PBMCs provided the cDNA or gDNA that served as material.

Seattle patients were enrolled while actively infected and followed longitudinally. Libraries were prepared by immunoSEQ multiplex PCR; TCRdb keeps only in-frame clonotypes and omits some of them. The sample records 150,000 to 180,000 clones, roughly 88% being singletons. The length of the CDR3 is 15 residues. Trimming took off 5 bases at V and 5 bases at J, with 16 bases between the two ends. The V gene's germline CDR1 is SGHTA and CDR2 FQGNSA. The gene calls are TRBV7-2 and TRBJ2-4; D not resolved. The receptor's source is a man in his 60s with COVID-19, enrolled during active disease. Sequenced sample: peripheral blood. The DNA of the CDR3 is TGTGCCAGCAGCCGTCCCCCTCCGGGTGAAAACATTCAGTACTTC. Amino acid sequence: CASSRPPPGENIQYF.